Included here is one T cell receptor (beta chain) sequence, with context. The sample belongs to a study of spatial heterogeneity in lung cancer. Study background: Each distinct TCR and UMI combination averaged more than ten appearances in raw reads.

The time point: sample taken at primary tumor resection. Whole RNA obtained from tumor, nontumor lung or frozen PBMC underwent sequencing without sorting. TCRdb recomputed calls from the 5' RACE reads with MiXCR, one row per CDR3 protein. The sample contains about 75,000 distinct CDR3 sequences, less than 15% of which appear only once. The sequence was obtained from a male donor with early-stage non-small cell lung cancer. The sequences come from PBMCs, collected at surgery.

CDR3 coding DNA: TGTGCCAGCAGCTACGAGGGGGCCGCTGAAGCTTTCTTT. Translated, it gives CASSYEGAAEAFF. V gene TRBV3-1 combines with J gene TRBJ1-1; 7 nucleotides match TRBD1. The CDR3 spans 13 residues. CDR1 and CDR2 (germline): LGHDT, YNNKEL (reference sequence). V lost 5 bases and J lost 6; bases outside the gene matches: 6.